This T cell receptor beta chain was captured in a study of cytomegalovirus exposure and HLA in healthy donors. This PCR relied on a set of 60 Vbeta primers and 13 Jbeta primers. The method was immunoSEQ multiplex PCR; TCRdb's version includes in-frame clones alone and lacks a portion of them. The sample lists roughly 100,000 clones, 81% occurring once. Healthy bone marrow donors made up the donor group. The length of the CDR3 is 15 residues. CDR1 SGHNT and CDR2 YYREEE come from the germline V gene (reference sequence). With 8 bases clipped from V and 0 bases from J, the junction kept 6 bases outside the gene matches.

Specimen: PBMCs. The clonotype originates from a man aged 40-49 years in good health and CMV-seropositive. The chain has TRBV5-4 and TRBJ2-3, with 10 bases fitting TRBD2. Here the CDR3 reads CASGGTSVSTDTQYF. CDR3 DNA: TGTGCCAGTGGGGGGACTAGCGTCAGCACAGATACGCAGTATTTT.